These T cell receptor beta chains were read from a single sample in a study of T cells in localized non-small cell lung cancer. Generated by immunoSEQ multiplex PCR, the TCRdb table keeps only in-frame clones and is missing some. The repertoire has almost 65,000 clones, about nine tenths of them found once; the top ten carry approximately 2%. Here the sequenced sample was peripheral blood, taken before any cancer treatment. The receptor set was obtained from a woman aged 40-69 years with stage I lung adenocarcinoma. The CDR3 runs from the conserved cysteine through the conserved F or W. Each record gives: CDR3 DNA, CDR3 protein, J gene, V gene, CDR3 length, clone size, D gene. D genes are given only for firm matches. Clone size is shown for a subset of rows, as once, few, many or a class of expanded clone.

TGTGCCAGTAGTATCGACCTAGGACTGGGATTCACACCCCTCCACTTT CASSIDLGLGFTPLHF TRBJ1-6 TRBV19 16 . .
TGTGCCAGCAGCTTGACAGGGGGCCCCACAGATACGCAGTATTTT CASSLTGGPTDTQYF TRBJ2-3 TRBV7-3 15 . TRBD1
TGTGCCAGTAGTAGAAGCGGGGGGAGCTCCTACGAGCAGTACTTC CASSRSGGSSYEQYF TRBJ2-7 TRBV19 15 . TRBD2
TGTGCCAGCAGCTTAGATGGGGGGCCCGGAAACACCATATATTTT CASSLDGGPGNTIYF TRBJ1-3 TRBV7-8 15 . .
TGTGCCAGCAGTTCTGGGGTATTTGCAGATACGCAGTATTTT CASSSGVFADTQYF TRBJ2-3 TRBV27 14 . .
TGTGCCAGTACCCTGGACCGATCTAACTATGGCTACACCTTC CASTLDRSNYGYTF TRBJ1-2 TRBV19 14 . .
TGCGCCAGCAGCGCCAGACGTCCTAGGGGGACCCAAGAGACCCAGTACTTC CASSARRPRGTQETQYF TRBJ2-5 TRBV5-1 17 few .
TGTGCCAGCAGTTGGACAGGCGTTAACTCCTATAATTCACCCCTCCACTTT CASSWTGVNSYNSPLHF TRBJ1-6 TRBV27 17 . TRBD1
TGTGCCAGCAGTTCCGGGACAGGGAGAGCTAACTATGGCTACACCTTC CASSSGTGRANYGYTF TRBJ1-2 TRBV6-5 16 . TRBD1
TGCAGCGTTGAAGACAAGGGCAGGGGAGTGGGCGAGCAGTACTTC CSVEDKGRGVGEQYF TRBJ2-7 TRBV29-1 15 few .
TGTGCCAGCAGCTTGGATGAGAGGGTGGCGACCCAGTACTTC CASSLDERVATQYF TRBJ2-5 TRBV5-4 14 once .
TGTGCTAGTGGTTTGTGGACAGGCCGGAATTCACCCCTCCACTTT CASGLWTGRNSPLHF TRBJ1-6 TRBV12-5 15 . TRBD1
TGTGCCAGCAGGCCGACAGGGACAGGGCCTCAGCCCCAGCATTTT CASRPTGTGPQPQHF TRBJ1-5 TRBV27 15 . TRBD1
TGTGCCAGCAGCACGGGACAGGGGACCTACGAGCAGTACTTC CASSTGQGTYEQYF TRBJ2-7 TRBV5-6 14 . TRBD1
TGTGCCAGCAGCCCTTCGATGGGGGGATCTGGAAACACCATATATTTT CASSPSMGGSGNTIYF TRBJ1-3 TRBV7-2 16 . .
TGTGCCAGCAGCCATCCGGACGCGAACACTGAAGCTTTCTTT CASSHPDANTEAFF TRBJ1-1 TRBV5-4 14 . .
TGTGCCAGCAGCTCCCCCTCTCAGGGGGGACAGCATTACGAGCAGTACTTC CASSSPSQGGQHYEQYF TRBJ2-7 TRBV7-9 17 . .
TGCGCCTTGGTGACAGGGCCCACTGAAGCTTTCTTT CALVTGPTEAFF TRBJ1-1 TRBV10-1 12 . TRBD1